Listed below are T cell receptor beta chains from one sample, sequenced in a study of T-cell reconstitution after alpha-beta-depleted transplantation in children. TCRdb called the PCR reads again in MiXCR, with one record for every CDR3 protein. The table includes hundreds of thousands of distinct CDR3 sequences, around 16% detected once. Material: PBMCs, mostly from graft donor cells, obtained 360 days after TCRalphabeta/CD19-depleted stem cell transplant. The origin of the receptors is a boy under two years old who had a stem cell transplant for Wiskott-Aldrich syndrome, so the T cells may come from the graft donor. Each CDR3 is given with its conserved first and last residue. The D gene is left open where the match is weak. Size is stated for part of the rows, as once, few or many counts, or as a class when the clone is expanded.

d_call: TRBD1
v_call: TRBV6-5
j_call: TRBJ2-5
clone_size: .
cdr3_nt: TGTGCCAGCAGTTACTCCTTAGGGGGCGCAAAGACCCAGTACTTC
cdr3_aa: CASSYSLGGAKTQYF

d_call: TRBD2
v_call: TRBV20-1
j_call: TRBJ2-5
clone_size: few
cdr3_nt: TGCAGTGCTAGAGAGATTGGTAGCGGGGGGCCATCCCCATGGGAGACCCAGTACTTC
cdr3_aa: CSAREIGSGGPSPWETQYF

d_call: TRBD1
v_call: TRBV27
j_call: TRBJ2-1
clone_size: few
cdr3_nt: TGTGCCAGCGGCCGTAGGGGGCTCTACAATGAGCAGTTCTTC
cdr3_aa: CASGRRGLYNEQFF

d_call: .
v_call: TRBV7-9
j_call: TRBJ2-1
clone_size: .
cdr3_nt: TGTGCCAGCAGTTGGGGAGCGTCCTCCTACAATGAGCAGTTCTTC
cdr3_aa: CASSWGASSYNEQFF

d_call: TRBD1
v_call: TRBV5-1
j_call: TRBJ2-5
clone_size: .
cdr3_nt: TGCGCCAGGGCCCCCCACAGGGGGGAGTTAGGAGAGACCCAGTACTTC
cdr3_aa: CARAPHRGELGETQYF

d_call: TRBD2
v_call: TRBV7-6
j_call: TRBJ2-3
clone_size: few
cdr3_nt: TGTGCCAGCAGCCCCACGGTGGGACTAGCTGGAGATACGCAGTATTTT
cdr3_aa: CASSPTVGLAGDTQYF

d_call: TRBD1
v_call: TRBV10-2
j_call: TRBJ1-3
clone_size: many
cdr3_nt: TGCGCCAGCAGTACAGGGGCCATTGGAAACACCATATATTTT
cdr3_aa: CASSTGAIGNTIYF

d_call: .
v_call: TRBV12-3/TRBV12-4
j_call: TRBJ2-1
clone_size: many
cdr3_nt: TGTGCCAGCAGTCACTCCTTTGGGCAGTTCTTC
cdr3_aa: CASSHSFGQFF

d_call: .
v_call: TRBV6-6
j_call: TRBJ2-5
clone_size: many
cdr3_nt: TGTGCCAGCATTGGGATTCAAGAGACCCAGTACTTC
cdr3_aa: CASIGIQETQYF

d_call: .
v_call: TRBV10-3
j_call: TRBJ2-1
clone_size: .
cdr3_nt: TGTGCCATCCAGGGTGGTACTGAGCAGTTCTTC
cdr3_aa: CAIQGGTEQFF

d_call: TRBD1
v_call: TRBV24-1
j_call: TRBJ2-7
clone_size: .
cdr3_nt: TGTGCCACCAGTGATTTGAGGGGACTTCGGGACAGGCCCTACGAGCAGTACTTC
cdr3_aa: CATSDLRGLRDRPYEQYF

d_call: .
v_call: TRBV4-2
j_call: TRBJ2-7
clone_size: few
cdr3_nt: TGTGCCAGCAGCCAAACCTCCGGGACTTCCTACGAGCAGTACTTC
cdr3_aa: CASSQTSGTSYEQYF

d_call: .
v_call: TRBV27
j_call: TRBJ2-1
clone_size: few
cdr3_nt: TGTGCCAGCAGTTTCTTGGCCCAACCGGGACCCAACCACAATGAGCAGTTCTTC
cdr3_aa: CASSFLAQPGPNHNEQFF

d_call: TRBD1
v_call: TRBV7-9
j_call: TRBJ2-3
clone_size: .
cdr3_nt: TGTGCCAGCAGCAGCAGGACAGGGGTATTAGATACGCAGTATTTT
cdr3_aa: CASSSRTGVLDTQYF